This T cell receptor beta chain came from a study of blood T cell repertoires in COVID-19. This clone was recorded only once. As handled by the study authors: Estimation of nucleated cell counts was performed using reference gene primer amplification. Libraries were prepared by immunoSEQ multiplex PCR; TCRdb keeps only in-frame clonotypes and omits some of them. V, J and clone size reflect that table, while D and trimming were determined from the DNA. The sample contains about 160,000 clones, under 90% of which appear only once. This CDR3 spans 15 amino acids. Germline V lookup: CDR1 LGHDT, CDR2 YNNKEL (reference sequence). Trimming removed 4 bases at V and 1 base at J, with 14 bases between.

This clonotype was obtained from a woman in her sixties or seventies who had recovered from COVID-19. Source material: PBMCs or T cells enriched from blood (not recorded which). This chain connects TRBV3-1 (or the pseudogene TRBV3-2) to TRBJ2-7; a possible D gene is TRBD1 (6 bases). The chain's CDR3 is CASSPGTQSSYEQYF. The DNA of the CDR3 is TGTGCCAGCAGCCCCGGGACACAATCTTCCTACGAGCAGTACTTC.